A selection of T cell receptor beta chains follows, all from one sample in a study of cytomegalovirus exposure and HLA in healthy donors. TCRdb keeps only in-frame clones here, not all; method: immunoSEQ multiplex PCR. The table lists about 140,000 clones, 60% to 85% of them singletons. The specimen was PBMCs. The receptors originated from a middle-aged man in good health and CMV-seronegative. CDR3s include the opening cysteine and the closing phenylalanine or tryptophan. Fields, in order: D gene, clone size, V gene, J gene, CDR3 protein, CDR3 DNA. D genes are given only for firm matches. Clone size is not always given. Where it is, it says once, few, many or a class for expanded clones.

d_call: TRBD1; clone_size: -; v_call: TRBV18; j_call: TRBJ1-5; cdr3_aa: CASSPFGQGNNQPQHF; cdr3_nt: TGTGCCAGCTCACCATTTGGACAGGGAAACAATCAGCCCCAGCATTTT
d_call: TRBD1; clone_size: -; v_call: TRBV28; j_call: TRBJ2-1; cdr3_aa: CASSLGFRTGTYNEQFF; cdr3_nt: TGTGCCAGCAGTTTGGGTTTTCGGACAGGGACCTACAATGAGCAGTTCTTC
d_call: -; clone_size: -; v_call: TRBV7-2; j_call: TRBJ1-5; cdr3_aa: CASSGGFGNQPQHF; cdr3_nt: TGTGCCAGCAGCGGAGGGTTTGGCAATCAGCCCCAGCATTTT
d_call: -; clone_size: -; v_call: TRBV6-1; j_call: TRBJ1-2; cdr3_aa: CASSALQGTGGYGYTF; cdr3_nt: TGTGCCAGCAGTGCCCTTCAGGGGACCGGTGGCTATGGCTACACCTTC
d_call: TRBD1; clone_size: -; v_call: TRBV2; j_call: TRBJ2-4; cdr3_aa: CASGRQGVSKNIQYF; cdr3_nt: TGTGCCAGCGGAAGACAGGGTGTATCCAAAAACATTCAGTACTTC
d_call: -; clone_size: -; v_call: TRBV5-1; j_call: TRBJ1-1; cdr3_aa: CASSAGPIPNTEAFF; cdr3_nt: TGCGCCAGCTCGGCAGGCCCCATTCCGAACACTGAAGCTTTCTTT
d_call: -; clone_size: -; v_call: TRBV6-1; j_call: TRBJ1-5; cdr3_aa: CAGSLDGAGASPQHF; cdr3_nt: TGTGCCGGCAGTTTAGACGGGGCGGGGGCTTCGCCCCAGCATTTT
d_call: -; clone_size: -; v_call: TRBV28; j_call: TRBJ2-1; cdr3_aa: CASSFSGTRNEQFF; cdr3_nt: TGTGCCAGCAGTTTTTCCGGGACTCGCAATGAGCAGTTCTTC
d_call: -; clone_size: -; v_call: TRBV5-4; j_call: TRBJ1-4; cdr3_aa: CASSFFGEKLFF; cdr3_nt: TGTGCCAGCAGCTTTTTCGGTGAAAAACTGTTTTTT
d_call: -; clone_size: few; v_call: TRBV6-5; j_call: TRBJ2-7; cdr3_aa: CASSYSGSYEQYF; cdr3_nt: TGTGCCAGCAGTTACTCCGGGAGCTACGAGCAGTACTTC
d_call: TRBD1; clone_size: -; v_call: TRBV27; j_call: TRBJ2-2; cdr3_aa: CASRRTGETGELFF; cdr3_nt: TGTGCCAGCAGGAGGACAGGAGAAACCGGGGAGCTGTTTTTT
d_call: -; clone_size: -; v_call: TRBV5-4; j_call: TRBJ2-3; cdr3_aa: CASSLWIAGSDTQYF; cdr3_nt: TGTGCCAGCAGCTTGTGGATTGCAGGGTCAGATACGCAGTATTTT
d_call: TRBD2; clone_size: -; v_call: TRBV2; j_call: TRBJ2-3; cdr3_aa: CASRELTSRTTDTQYF; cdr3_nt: TGTGCCAGCAGGGAACTGACTAGCAGAACCACAGATACGCAGTATTTT
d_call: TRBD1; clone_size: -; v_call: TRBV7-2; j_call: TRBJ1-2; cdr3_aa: CASSLDRANYGYTF; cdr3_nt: TGTGCCAGCAGCCTAGACAGGGCTAACTATGGCTACACCTTC
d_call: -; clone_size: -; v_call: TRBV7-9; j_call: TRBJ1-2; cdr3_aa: CASSLSNSNYGYTF; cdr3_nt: TGTGCCAGCAGCTTGAGTAATTCCAACTATGGCTACACCTTC
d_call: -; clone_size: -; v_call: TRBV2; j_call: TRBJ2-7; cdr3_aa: CASSGQKGYEQYF; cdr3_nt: TGTGCCAGCAGTGGACAGAAGGGGTACGAGCAGTACTTC
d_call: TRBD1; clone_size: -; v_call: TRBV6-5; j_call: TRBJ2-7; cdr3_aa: CASSYSGQGSYEQYF; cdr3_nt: TGTGCCAGCAGTTACTCGGGACAGGGATCCTACGAGCAGTACTTC
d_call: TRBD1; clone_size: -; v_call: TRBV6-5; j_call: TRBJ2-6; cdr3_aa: CASKTGEGRANVLTF; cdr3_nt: TGTGCCAGCAAAACAGGGGAAGGTCGGGCCAACGTCCTGACTTTC
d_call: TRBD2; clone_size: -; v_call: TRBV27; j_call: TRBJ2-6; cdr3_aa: CASSGDRTRFSGANVLTF; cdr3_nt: TGTGCCAGCAGTGGCGATAGGACTAGATTTTCCGGGGCCAACGTCCTGACTTTC
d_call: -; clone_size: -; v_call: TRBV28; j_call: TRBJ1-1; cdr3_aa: CASSFSVHTEAFF; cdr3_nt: TGTGCCAGCAGTTTCTCGGTCCACACTGAAGCTTTCTTT
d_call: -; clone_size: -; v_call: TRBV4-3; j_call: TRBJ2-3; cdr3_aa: CASSQDGAGGYTDTQYF; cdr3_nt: TGCGCCAGCAGCCAAGATGGGGCAGGGGGGTACACAGATACGCAGTATTTT
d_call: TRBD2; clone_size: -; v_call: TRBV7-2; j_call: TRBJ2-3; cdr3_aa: CASSRNGGGTQYF; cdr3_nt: TGTGCCAGCAGCCGGAACGGGGGGGGTACGCAGTATTTT
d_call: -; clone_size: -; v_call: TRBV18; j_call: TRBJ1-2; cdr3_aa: CASSPGGESYGYTF; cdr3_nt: TGTGCCAGCTCACCGGGGGGAGAGAGCTATGGCTACACCTTC